The 29 T cell receptor beta chains listed next were all sequenced from one sample in a study of metastatic and nonmetastatic thyroid tumors. Before thyroid surgery, none of the patients had received any treatment. TCRdb ran MiXCR on the PCR reads. The sample consists of about 15,000 clones, 23% of them appearing once. Material: tumor tissue. The source of these receptors is a female donor with papillary thyroid cancer or a benign thyroid nodule (not recorded which). Some clones in this sample may be carry-over from other donors' samples.

This clone was detected ten times or more. The gene calls are TRBV9 and TRBJ1-2; D uncertain. This CDR3 comprises 12 residues. Germline V lookup: CDR1 SGDLS, CDR2 YYNGEE. The V end was cut by 4 bases, the J end by 8 bases, with 12 bases between. CDR3 in amino acids: CASSSVGLGYTF. The CDR3 DNA reads as TGTGCCAGCAGCTCCGTGGGATTGGGCTACACCTTC.

This clone was seen ten or more times. The chain employs TRBV2 and TRBJ1-2; D is uncertain. Germline V gene lookup returns CDR1 SNHLY and CDR2 FYNNEI. With 6 bases removed from V and 7 bases from J, the gap between germline ends came to 18 bases. The CDR3 sequence is 14 residues long. The DNA for the CDR3 is TGTGCCAGCAGGAAGGACCGTGCGAGTCTTGGCTACACCTTC. Protein sequence: CASRKDRASLGYTF.

This clone appeared a few times. This chain joins TRBV19 and TRBJ2-3, with 7 positions matching TRBD2. This CDR3 spans 14 amino acids. Trimming at V came to 7 bases and at J to 5 bases, leaving 9 bases not matched to a gene. The germline gives CDR1 LNHDA, CDR2 SQIVND (reference sequence). CDR3 nucleotides: TGTGCCAGTACCAATCCGTCGGGGGGAGATACGCAGTATTTT. This codes for CASTNPSGGDTQYF. Full variable domain (missing parts from reference TRBV19 and TRBJ2-3): DGGITQSPKYLFRKEGQNVTLSCEQNLNHDAMYWYRQDPGQGLRLIYYSQIVNDFQKGDIAEGYSVSREKKESFPLTVTSAQKNPTAFYLCASTNPSGGDTQYFGPGTRLTVL.

The V and J genes are TRBV5-1 and TRBJ2-7; possibly TRBD2 for D (7 bases). Germline CDR1 is SGHRS and CDR2 is YFSETQ. This CDR3 is built from 13 residues. Trimming took off 5 bases at V and 3 bases at J, with 12 bases between the two ends. CDR3 in amino acids: CASRIGGGYEQYF. CDR3 DNA sequence: TGCGCCAGCAGGATAGGGGGGGGCTACGAGCAGTACTTC.

This clone showed up many times. The chain has TRBV7-9 and TRBJ2-7; no firm D call. The V end was cut by 4 bases, the J end by 4 bases, with 26 bases between. The CDR3 consists of 18 residues. Germline values: CDR1 SEHNR, CDR2 FQNEAQ (reference sequence). Here the CDR3 reads CASSSTPTGRPYLYEQYF. The CDR3 region has the DNA TGTGCCAGCAGCTCTACTCCTACCGGACGCCCATACCTTTACGAGCAGTACTTC.

This clone was recorded a few times. The chain employs TRBV2 and TRBJ2-2; the match to TRBD2 covers 11 bases. CDR3 length: 14 amino acids. CDR1 and CDR2 (germline): SNHLY, FYNNEI. V shed 7 bases, J shed 4 bases, and the junction held 2 bases outside the gene matches. CDR3 amino acids: CASTSGRITGELFF. CDR3 nucleotides: TGTGCCAGCACTAGCGGGAGGATCACCGGGGAGCTGTTTTTT.

A note on this clone: One base away lies a much larger clone, so this may be a sequencing read error. V and J are TRBV30 and TRBJ2-5; 14 nucleotides agree with TRBD2. The CDR3 consists of 17 residues. The germline gives CDR1 GTSNPN, CDR2 SVGIG (reference sequence). The junction had 10 bases not matched to a gene; V was cut back by 2 bases and J by 5 bases. The CDR3 sequence is CAWSSGLAGARGETQYF. For the CDR3, the DNA is TGTGCCTGGAGTTCGGGACTAGCGGGAGCGCGCGGGGAGACCCAGTACTTC.

This clone is large (0.1 to 1%) within its sample. This chain uses TRBV30 with TRBJ2-7; D unresolved. V was shortened by 1 base and J by 2 bases, with 18 bases between the two germline ends. This CDR3 comprises 16 residues. Germline CDR1 and CDR2: GTSNPN and SVGIG (reference sequence). CDR3 nucleotide sequence: TGTGCCTGGAGTGGGCACCCGAAAACTTTTACCTACGAGCAGTACTTC. Its protein is CAWSGHPKTFTYEQYF.

This clone has ten or more counts. The V and J genes are TRBV3-1 and TRBJ2-3, with 15 bases matching TRBD2. Germline CDR1 reads LGHDT; CDR2 reads YNNKEL (reference sequence). The CDR3 contains 18 residues. The junction had 2 bases not matched to a gene; V was cut back by 1 base and J by 0 bases. CDR3: CASSQGTSGRASTDTQYF. The CDR3 DNA reads as TGTGCCAGCAGCCAAGGGACTAGCGGGAGGGCTAGCACAGATACGCAGTATTTT.

Only one count was recorded for this clone. V gene TRBV7-3 combines with J gene TRBJ2-7, with 7 positions matching TRBD2. Germline loops: CDR1 SGHTA, CDR2 FQGTGA. Germline trimming cut 5 bases from V and 4 bases from J; bases unmatched to any gene: 14. The CDR3 sequence is 16 residues long. CDR3 nucleotides: TGTGCCAGCAGCCCATCGGGGGGACGTCTTACATACGAGCAGTACTTC. The encoded protein is CASSPSGGRLTYEQYF.

The sample holds a few counts of this clone. V is TRBV27 and J is TRBJ2-7; 8 bases align to TRBD2. J lost 3 bases, V lost 10 bases, and 14 bases had no gene match. From germline, CDR1 is MNHEY and CDR2 SMNVEV (reference sequence). The CDR3 runs to 15 residues. CDR3 sequence: CAISGYSGNVYEQYF. Here the CDR3 DNA reads TGTGCCATCAGCGGATATAGCGGGAATGTCTACGAGCAGTACTTC.

This clone appeared a few times. V usage is TRBV6-5 and J usage is TRBJ2-1, with D hard to call. There are 13 residues in the CDR3. CDR1 MNHEY and CDR2 SVGAGI come from the germline V gene. Trimming removed 0 bases at V and 6 bases at J, with 6 bases between. Here the CDR3 reads CASSYSDPNEQFF. In DNA form, the CDR3 reads TGTGCCAGCAGTTACTCTGACCCCAATGAGCAGTTCTTC.

This clone is labeled as medium-sized. The rearrangement uses TRBV20-1 and TRBJ1-2, with 7 bases identical to TRBD1. Per the germline V gene, CDR1 is DFQATT and CDR2 is SNEGSKA (reference sequence). The CDR3 runs 14 residues. The trim removed 3 bases at V and 7 bases at J, leaving 11 bases unmatched. The CDR3 here is CSARLDRSARGYTF. DNA of the CDR3: TGCAGTGCTAGGTTGGACAGGTCCGCGCGTGGCTACACCTTC.

The chain carries TRBV19 and TRBJ2-7; a possible D gene is TRBD2 (5 bases). Germline V gene sequence: CDR1 LNHDA, CDR2 SQIVND (reference sequence). This CDR3 is 13 amino acids long. Trimming shortened V by 1 base and J by 3 bases, and 7 bases separated the two germline ends. CDR3 sequence: CASSIGGFYEQYF. Here the CDR3 DNA reads TGTGCCAGTAGTATAGGAGGGTTCTACGAGCAGTACTTC. Variable domain in full (rest from reference TRBV19 and TRBJ2-7): DGGITQSPKYLFRKEGQNVTLSCEQNLNHDAMYWYRQDPGQGLRLIYYSQIVNDFQKGDIAEGYSVSREKKESFPLTVTSAQKNPTAFYLCASSIGGFYEQYFGPGTRLTVT.

At least ten counts were recorded for this clone. A much bigger clone sits one base away, suggesting this may be a read error. V gene TRBV7-2 combines with J gene TRBJ2-5; D uncertain. The CDR3 runs to 12 residues. The germline V and J ends were trimmed by 2 bases and 4 bases, with 5 bases remaining between them. The germline V gene encodes CDR1 SGHTA and CDR2 FQGNSA. The CDR3 sequence is CASSLSRETQYF. In DNA form, the CDR3 reads TGTGCCAGCAGCTTATCCCGAGAGACCCAGTACTTC.

This clone was seen at least ten times. A much more abundant neighbour one base away suggests this may be a read error. V is TRBV11-3 and J is TRBJ2-7, with D possibly TRBD2 on 5 matching bases. From germline, CDR1 is SGHNT and CDR2 YENEEA. The CDR3 covers 12 residues. The CDR3 loop is CASSFSVYEQHF. The CDR3 nucleotides are TGTGCCAGCAGCTTTAGCGTTTACGAGCAGCACTTC.

This clone came up a few times. For the CDR3, the DNA is TGTGCCAGCAGTCGTGGAGGGTCCGCTCGTGGCTACACCTTC. Its translation is CASSRGGSARGYTF. The chain carries TRBV28 and TRBJ1-2; D ambiguous. The CDR3 has 14 amino acids. The V gene's germline CDR1 is MDHEN and CDR2 SYDVKM. V was cut by 5 bases and J by 7 bases, with 17 bases left in between.

Relative to its sample, this clone is medium-sized. One end of the junction varies from germline; a read error may be responsible. This sequence joins TRBV12-3 or TRBV12-4 and TRBJ2-7, with D unresolved. The CDR3 sequence is 12 residues long. The CDR3 here is CASSLGPRAHNF. The CDR3 bases are TGTGCCAGCAGTTTAGGCCCAAGGGCTCATAACTTC.

This clone came up many times. J is TRBJ1-4 and V is TRBV7-2; D not resolved. From germline, CDR1 is SGHTA and CDR2 FQGNSA. Trimming shortened V by 2 bases and J by 8 bases, and 12 bases separated the two germline ends. CDR3 size: 14 residues. Written as DNA, the CDR3 is TGTGCCAGCAGCTTAAGGTTGGGAGGGGAAAAACTGTTTTTT. It encodes CASSLRLGGEKLFF.

This clone was picked up many times. The chain recombines TRBV27 with TRBJ1-1; D possibly corresponds to TRBD1 (6 bases). CDR3 length equals 17 residues. Germline V gene data show CDR1 as MNHEY and CDR2 as SMNVEV (reference sequence). The V end lost 5 bases, the J end lost 3 bases, and 22 bases lay between the germline ends. The CDR3 DNA is TGTGCCAGCAGTCTCAGGGGCCACACTCCGACTGACACTGAAGCTTTCTTT. It is translated as CASSLRGHTPTDTEAFF.

In its sample, this clone ranks as medium-sized (0.01 to 0.1%). The V and J genes are TRBV28 and TRBJ1-1, with 7 bases identical to TRBD1. CDR1 and CDR2 (germline): MDHEN, SYDVKM. The CDR3 has 14 residues. V was pared by 6 bases and J by 0 bases, with 4 bases of the junction left unmatched. DNA of the CDR3: TGTGCCAGCAGACAGGGGAACATGAACACTGAAGCTTTCTTT. It codes for CASRQGNMNTEAFF.

This clone was detected many times. This chain joins TRBV19 and TRBJ1-5; D is ambiguous. In germline, CDR1 is LNHDA, CDR2 SQIVND (reference sequence). The CDR3 has 13 amino acids. The germline V and J ends were trimmed by 5 bases and 0 bases, with 5 bases remaining between them. The DNA of the CDR3 is TGTGCCAGTAGTCAAATTAGCAATCAGCCCCAGCATTTT. Amino acids: CASSQISNQPQHF.

The chain employs TRBV20-1 and TRBJ2-1, with TRBD2 matching 13 bases. The V gene's germline CDR1 is DFQATT and CDR2 SNEGSKA (reference sequence). The junction had 8 bases not matched to a gene; V was cut back by 2 bases and J by 10 bases. The CDR3 is made up of 15 amino acids. The CDR3 is CSARWTSGSRGEQFF. The CDR3, as DNA: TGCAGTGCTAGATGGACTAGCGGGAGTAGGGGGGAGCAGTTCTTC.

This clone was recorded at least ten times. The chain employs TRBV28 and TRBJ2-3; the D gene is possibly TRBD1 (5 bases). V dropped 4 bases and J dropped 1 base, with 12 bases sitting between them. Germline loops: CDR1 MDHEN, CDR2 SYDVKM. The CDR3 is 15 residues long. Here the CDR3 reads CASSSPTVGTDTQYF. The CDR3 DNA sequence: TGTGCCAGCAGTTCCCCGACAGTGGGCACAGATACGCAGTATTTT.

Comments on this clone: Possible read error: a much larger clone is one base away. V usage is TRBV20-1 and J usage is TRBJ1-4, with D unresolved. This CDR3 is 13 amino acids long. From germline, CDR1 is DFQATT and CDR2 SNEGSKA (reference sequence). DNA of the CDR3: TGCAGTGCTAGAGATCGTGTCGGAGAAAGACTGTTTTTT. Its protein is CSARDRVGERLFF.

In this sample, this clone turned up many times. V is TRBV20-1 and J is TRBJ2-1; D remains ambiguous. Germline-derived CDR1 and CDR2 are DFQATT and SNEGSKA (reference sequence). The V and J ends lost 3 bases and 0 bases respectively, with 12 bases between them. The CDR3 extends over 15 amino acids. The CDR3 region is CSASGFFSSYNEQFF. The CDR3 DNA sequence: TGCAGTGCTAGTGGATTCTTTAGCTCCTACAATGAGCAGTTCTTC.

This chain uses TRBV5-1 with TRBJ2-3; perhaps TRBD2 as D (7 bases). Trimming removed 7 bases at V and 2 bases at J, with 23 bases between. This CDR3 comprises 17 residues. Germline lookup yields CDR1 SGHRS and CDR2 YFSETQ. The CDR3 is CASLAGGGSALTDTQYF. CDR3 in DNA: TGCGCCAGCCTCGCTGGGGGCGGGAGTGCCCTCACAGATACGCAGTATTTT.

This clone was seen a handful of times. The chain is built from TRBV28 and TRBJ1-6, with 10 bases identical to TRBD1. Germline-derived CDR1 and CDR2 are MDHEN and SYDVKM. V gave up 6 bases and J gave up 6 bases; unmatched junction bases: 11. The CDR3 totals 17 residues. CDR3 DNA sequence: TGTGCCAGCAGCTTTCCCCCCAGGACAGGGGGTAATTCACCCCTCCACTTT. This sequence encodes CASSFPPRTGGNSPLHF.

The V call is TRBV4-1, the J call TRBJ2-7; D possibly matches TRBD1 or TRBD2 (5 bases each). Germline V CDR1 and CDR2: MGHRA, YSYEKL. This CDR3 spans 14 amino acids. With 1 base removed from V and 6 bases from J, the gap between germline ends came to 13 bases. The CDR3 sequence: CASSQALLRGEQYF. The CDR3 DNA reads TGCGCCAGCAGCCAAGCTCTTCTGAGGGGCGAGCAGTACTTC.